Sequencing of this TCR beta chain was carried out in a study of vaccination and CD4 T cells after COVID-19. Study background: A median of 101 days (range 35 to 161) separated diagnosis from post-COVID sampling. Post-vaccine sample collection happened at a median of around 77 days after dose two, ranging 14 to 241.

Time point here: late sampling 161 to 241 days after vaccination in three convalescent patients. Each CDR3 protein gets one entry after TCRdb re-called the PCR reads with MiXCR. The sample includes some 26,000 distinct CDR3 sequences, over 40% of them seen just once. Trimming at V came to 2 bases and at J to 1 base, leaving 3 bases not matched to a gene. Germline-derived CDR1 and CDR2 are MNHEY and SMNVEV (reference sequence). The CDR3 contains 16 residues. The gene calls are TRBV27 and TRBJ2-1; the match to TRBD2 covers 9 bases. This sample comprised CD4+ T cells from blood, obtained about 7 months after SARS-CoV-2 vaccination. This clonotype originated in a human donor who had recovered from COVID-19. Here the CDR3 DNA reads TGTGCCAGCAGTTTAATTGCGGGAGGGTCCTACAATGAGCAGTTCTTC. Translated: CASSLIAGGSYNEQFF.